A single sample is the source of the 32 T cell receptor beta chains below, sequenced in a study of cytomegalovirus exposure and HLA in healthy donors. Here immunoSEQ multiplex PCR was the method, and the copy in TCRdb shows in-frame clones only, minus some. In the table there are roughly 90,000 clones, 85% of which are singletons. The sequenced material came from PBMCs. Every receptor here comes from a man between 18 and 35 years old in good health and CMV-seropositive.

The chain uses TRBV18 and TRBJ2-7; 8 positions match TRBD1. The CDR3 extends over 14 amino acids. Trimming removed 3 bases from V and 3 bases from J; junction bases left unmatched: 4. The germline gives CDR1 KGHSH, CDR2 LQKENI. The DNA for the CDR3 is TGTGCCAGCTCACCGGGGACAGGCGGCTACGAGCAGTACGTC. Its translation is CASSPGTGGYEQYV.

The rearrangement links TRBV4-1 to TRBJ1-5; no reliable D call. CDR3 length: 16 residues. V lost 1 base and J 0 bases, leaving 10 bases between the germline ends. Germline loops: CDR1 MGHRA, CDR2 YSYEKL. CDR3 sequence: CASSQVATVSNQPQHF. The DNA of the CDR3 is TGCGCCAGCAGCCAAGTAGCGACGGTTAGCAATCAGCCCCAGCATTTT.

The CDR3 DNA is TGTGCCAGCAGCTTGTTCCAGGGGGAAGAGACCCAGTACTTC. Encoded protein: CASSLFQGEETQYF. This chain joins TRBV5-6 and TRBJ2-5; 7 bases match TRBD1. Germline CDR1 is SGHDT and CDR2 is YYEEEE. V dropped 1 base and J dropped 3; count of bases not matched to a gene: 3. The CDR3 runs 14 residues.

The chain employs TRBV30 and TRBJ1-5; no clear D. The CDR3 sequence is 12 residues long. The germline V and J ends were trimmed by 3 bases and 2 bases, with 5 bases remaining between them. CDR1 and CDR2 from the germline V gene are GTSNPN and SVGIG (reference sequence). As DNA, the CDR3 is TGTGCCTGGAGCCTCGGCAATCAGCCCCAGCATTTT. Amino acid sequence: CAWSLGNQPQHF.

This clone was seen ten or more times. The chain carries TRBV6-1 and TRBJ2-1; maybe TRBD1 (6 bases). In germline, CDR1 is MNHNS, CDR2 SASEGT. V was pared by 4 bases and J by 6 bases, with 16 bases between. The CDR3 sequence is 15 residues long. The chain's CDR3 is CASSVAGDGGNEQFF. As DNA, the CDR3 is TGTGCCAGCAGTGTCGCAGGGGATGGAGGCAATGAGCAGTTCTTC.

The CDR3 DNA reads TGTGCCAGCAGTCGGACAGGGGAGGTCGATGAGCAGTTCTTC. Protein sequence: CASSRTGEVDEQFF. The rearrangement joins TRBV6-4 to TRBJ2-1; 9 bases map to TRBD1. The V gene end was trimmed by 5 bases and the J gene end by 8 bases; junction bases not matched to a gene: 7. Per germline, CDR1 MRHNA and CDR2 SNTAGT. This CDR3 has 14 residues.

The CDR3 spells CASSQDGTSAYNEQFF. CDR3 nucleotide sequence: TGTGCCAGCAGCCAAGATGGGACTAGCGCATACAATGAGCAGTTCTTC. V is TRBV4-2 and J is TRBJ2-1; TRBD2 matches 10 bases. Germline V gene sequence: CDR1 LGHNA, CDR2 YNFKEQ. The V segment lost 0 bases and the J segment 4 bases; nucleotides outside the gene matches: 3. The CDR3 has 16 amino acids.

The chain recombines TRBV5-1 with TRBJ1-1, with a possible D match to TRBD1 (6 bases). Trimming removed 3 bases from V and 8 bases from J, with 11 bases in between. Per germline, CDR1 SGHRS and CDR2 YFSETQ. The CDR3 is made up of 12 amino acids. The CDR3, as DNA: TGCGCCAGCAGCTCCTCTAGGGGGGAAGCTTTCTTT. Protein product: CASSSSRGEAFF. Complete variable domain (other parts from reference TRBV5-1 and TRBJ1-1): KAGVTQTPRYLIKTRGQQVTLSCSPISGHRSVSWYQQTPGQGLQFLFEYFSETQRNKGNFPGRFSGRQFSNSRSEMNVSTLELGDSALYLCASSSSRGEAFFGQGTRLTVV.

Regarding this clone: Other DNA sequences in the same sample also yield this CDR3. This chain links TRBV9 with TRBJ1-5, with unresolved D. The CDR3 runs 15 residues. V shed 0 bases and J shed 0 bases, with 7 bases lying between them. Germline CDR1 reads SGDLS; CDR2 reads YYNGEE. The CDR3 loop is CASSVASDSNQPQHF. The CDR3 region has the DNA TGTGCCAGCAGCGTAGCCAGCGATAGCAATCAGCCCCAGCATTTT.

This chain joins TRBV5-1 and TRBJ2-5; TRBD1 is a possible D gene (5 bases). The CDR3 has 13 amino acids. V lost 5 bases, J lost 0 bases, and 8 bases lay in between. The V gene's germline CDR1 is SGHRS and CDR2 YFSETQ. The CDR3 region is CASSRQHQETQYF. The CDR3 DNA is TGCGCCAGCAGTCGACAGCACCAAGAGACCCAGTACTTC.

The chain links TRBV4-2 to TRBJ1-1; D not certain. The germline V gene has CDR1 LGHNA and CDR2 YNFKEQ. The CDR3 runs to 14 residues. The V end was cut by 0 bases, the J end by 1 base, with 6 bases between. The CDR3 DNA sequence: TGTGCCAGCAGCCAAGATCGGGAGAACACTGAAGCTTTCTTT. Translated, it gives CASSQDRENTEAFF.

V and J are TRBV9 and TRBJ2-3; D possibly corresponds to TRBD2 (5 bases). The germline gives CDR1 SGDLS, CDR2 YYNGEE. CDR3 length equals 15 residues. V was shortened by 0 bases and J by 3 bases, with 11 bases between the two germline ends. The CDR3 nucleotides read TGTGCCAGCAGCGTAGTCGGGGATCCGACAGATACGCAGTATTTT. This sequence encodes CASSVVGDPTDTQYF. Based on the CDR3 plus reference TRBV9 and TRBJ2-3, the full variable domain is DSGVTQTPKHLITATGQRVTLRCSPRSGDLSVYWYQQSLDQGLQFLIQYYNGEERAKGNILERFSAQQFPDLHSELNLSSLELGDSALYFCASSVVGDPTDTQYFGPGTRLTVL.

The gene calls are TRBV5-4 and TRBJ2-7; 7 bases are shared with TRBD2. J was trimmed by 2 bases and V by 0 bases; bases with no gene match: 17. Germline lookup yields CDR1 SGHNT and CDR2 YYREEE (reference sequence). This CDR3 is 19 amino acids long. The CDR3: CASSLVDVGAAGVTYEQYF. The CDR3, as DNA: TGTGCCAGCAGCTTGGTTGACGTCGGCGCGGCGGGAGTCACCTACGAGCAGTACTTC.

This rearrangement joins TRBV7-8 to TRBJ1-5; unclear D gene. Between the trimmed V and J ends, which lost 6 bases and 4 bases, there was a span of 16 bases. The CDR3 has 15 amino acids. Germline V gene lookup returns CDR1 SGHVS and CDR2 FQNEAQ. The CDR3 loop is CASREAADWNQPQHF. The CDR3 DNA follows: TGTGCCAGCAGGGAGGCGGCAGACTGGAATCAGCCCCAGCATTTT.

The gene calls are TRBV19 and TRBJ2-3; 12 bases align to TRBD2. V lost 3 bases to trimming and J lost 1 base; unmatched junction nucleotides: 17. The V gene's germline CDR1 is LNHDA and CDR2 SQIVND (reference sequence). The CDR3 runs to 21 residues. The CDR3 coding sequence is TGTGCCAGTAGTATGGCATGGACTAGCGGGACCCACGGGTCTCGCACAGATACGCAGTATTTT. This codes for CASSMAWTSGTHGSRTDTQYF.

This chain connects TRBV5-6 to TRBJ2-4; 7 positions match TRBD2. The CDR3 length is 18 residues. The germline gives CDR1 SGHDT, CDR2 YYEEEE. V dropped 0 bases and J dropped 0; count of bases not matched to a gene: 9. The chain's CDR3 is CASSLAVGGSIAKNIQYF. The CDR3 region has the DNA TGTGCCAGCAGCTTGGCCGTGGGGGGGTCGATAGCCAAAAACATTCAGTACTTC.

This clone was observed once. This chain connects TRBV12-5 to TRBJ2-1; D possibly corresponds to TRBD1 (6 bases). This CDR3 region has 14 residues. V shed 6 bases and J shed 7 bases, with 16 bases lying between them. CDR1 and CDR2 (germline): LGHNT, FRNRAP. CDR3 region: CASGTPRGSNEQFF. The DNA for the CDR3 is TGTGCTAGTGGAACTCCTAGGGGGTCGAATGAGCAGTTCTTC.

The chain employs TRBV7-9 and TRBJ1-1; D not resolved. V gave up 5 bases and J gave up 3 bases, with 22 bases separating them. The CDR3 runs to 17 residues. Germline V gives CDR1 SEHNR, CDR2 FQNEAQ (reference sequence). The CDR3 nucleotides read TGTGCCAGCAGCCCTATCGGAGGGAACAGTATGGACACTGAAGCTTTCTTT. It specifies CASSPIGGNSMDTEAFF.

V and J are TRBV19 and TRBJ2-5, with D unclear. The CDR3 is made up of 15 amino acids. V was shortened by 2 bases and J by 1 base, with 11 bases between the two germline ends. The germline V gene encodes CDR1 LNHDA and CDR2 SQIVND (reference sequence). CDR3: CASSINPTAQETQYF. The CDR3 bases are TGTGCCAGTAGTATAAACCCCACAGCCCAAGAGACCCAGTACTTC. The complete variable domain, with remaining parts taken from reference TRBV19 and TRBJ2-5, reads DGGITQSPKYLFRKEGQNVTLSCEQNLNHDAMYWYRQDPGQGLRLIYYSQIVNDFQKGDIAEGYSVSREKKESFPLTVTSAQKNPTAFYLCASSINPTAQETQYFGPGTRLLVL.

The J gene is TRBJ2-2, the V gene TRBV5-1, with D perhaps TRBD2 (6 bases). CDR1 and CDR2 from the germline V gene are SGHRS and YFSETQ. The CDR3 runs to 15 residues. Trimming cost V 2 bases and J 7 bases, with 15 bases left between them. The CDR3 DNA follows: TGCGCCAGCAGCTTTGCCCCTAGCGTTAGCGGGGAGCTGTTTTTT. It encodes CASSFAPSVSGELFF.

This clone has only a few counts. As DNA, the CDR3 is TGTGCCAGCAGCACTAGTCGTTTTAACTATGGCTACACCTTC. It is translated as CASSTSRFNYGYTF. The rearrangement links TRBV6-5 to TRBJ1-2; D gene uncertain. The germline CDR1 and CDR2 sequences are MNHEY and SVGAGI. The CDR3 totals 14 residues. Trimming shortened V by 6 bases and J by 1 base, and 12 bases separated the two germline ends.

This sequence joins TRBV28 and TRBJ1-2, with a possible D match to TRBD1 (6 bases). From germline, CDR1 is MDHEN and CDR2 SYDVKM. Trimming pared 4 bases from V and 8 bases from J, leaving 17 bases between. This CDR3 spans 14 amino acids. CDR3: CASSSHAGVGGYTF. CDR3 bases: TGTGCCAGCAGTTCCCACGCAGGGGTTGGCGGCTACACCTTC.

This clone occurred once. The V gene is TRBV7-9, the J gene TRBJ2-3, with D perhaps matching TRBD2 (7 bases). Trimming stripped 5 bases from V and 6 bases from J, with 15 bases between. There are 14 residues in the CDR3. Germline V gene lookup returns CDR1 SEHNR and CDR2 FQNEAQ (reference sequence). In nucleotides, the CDR3 is TGTGCCAGCAGCCTAGAAGGGGGGGTGGATACGCAGTATTTT. Translated, it gives CASSLEGGVDTQYF.

The chain joins TRBV18 to TRBJ2-2; D gene ambiguous. Between the trimmed V and J ends, which lost 0 bases and 5 bases, there was a span of 13 bases. The CDR3 loop spans 16 amino acids. Germline CDR1 is KGHSH and CDR2 is LQKENI. The CDR3 loop is CASSPPSKTTTGELFF. CDR3 sequence (DNA): TGTGCCAGCTCACCACCTTCTAAGACAACGACCGGGGAGCTGTTTTTT.

This clone was recorded at least ten times. The chain uses TRBV6-1 and TRBJ1-1, with 11 positions matching TRBD1. This CDR3 contains 15 residues. V lost 1 base and J lost 4; bases outside the gene matches: 2. The germline CDR1 and CDR2 sequences are MNHNS and SASEGT. The CDR3 DNA sequence: TGTGCCAGCAGTGAAGACGGGACAGGGGGCACTGAAGCTTTCTTT. This codes for CASSEDGTGGTEAFF.

The chain recombines TRBV29-1 with TRBJ2-1; TRBD2 agrees at 8 bases. J lost 4 bases, V lost 4 bases, and 6 bases had no gene match. CDR3 length equals 14 residues. Germline V gene data show CDR1 as SQVTM and CDR2 as ANQGSEA. CDR3 bases: TGCAGCGTTGCTGCTAGCGGGTTTTACAATGAGCAGTTCTTC. Translated, it gives CSVAASGFYNEQFF.

V and J are TRBV5-1 and TRBJ2-3; maybe TRBD2 (6 bases). The CDR3 totals 14 residues. In germline, CDR1 is SGHRS, CDR2 YFSETQ. V shed 1 base and J shed 4 bases, with 10 bases lying between them. CDR3 protein: CASSLKPGADTQYF. CDR3 DNA: TGCGCCAGCAGCTTGAAGCCGGGGGCAGATACGCAGTATTTT.

The CDR3 region is CASSETGLTYNEQFF. In nucleotides, the CDR3 is TGTGCCAGCAGTGAAACCGGACTAACATACAATGAGCAGTTCTTC. The V gene is TRBV6-1, the J gene TRBJ2-1; tentative D call: TRBD2 (6 bases). The length of the CDR3 is 15 residues. V lost 2 bases and J 4 bases, leaving 12 bases between the germline ends. Germline V gene lookup returns CDR1 MNHNS and CDR2 SASEGT.

This clone appeared once. This rearrangement joins TRBV4-1 to TRBJ1-2; D unresolved. CDR3 size: 15 residues. CDR1 is MGHRA, CDR2 YSYEKL, per germline. V lost 0 bases, J lost 1 base, and 9 bases lay in between. The CDR3 loop is CASSQDDIRNYGYTF. In DNA, the CDR3 is TGCGCCAGCAGCCAAGATGACATCCGTAACTATGGCTACACCTTC.

Here the CDR3 reads CASSGADSGEQYV. The DNA of the CDR3 is TGTGCCAGCAGCGGCGCGGACTCGGGGGAGCAGTACGTC. The chain has TRBV2 and TRBJ2-7, with D tentatively TRBD2 (5 bases). Trimming left V 6 bases short and J 7 bases short, with 16 bases between. The CDR3 spans 13 residues. The germline V gene has CDR1 SNHLY and CDR2 FYNNEI.

The chain employs TRBV2 and TRBJ1-5, with no clear D. The germline V and J ends were trimmed by 7 bases and 0 bases, with 13 bases remaining between them. The CDR3 runs 15 residues. Germline V gene data show CDR1 as SNHLY and CDR2 as FYNNEI. CDR3 amino acids: CASTPDLYSNQPQHF. The CDR3 region has the DNA TGTGCCAGCACTCCAGATCTTTATAGCAATCAGCCCCAGCATTTT.

The chain recombines TRBV28 with TRBJ2-7; 7 bases agree with TRBD1. V lost 6 bases to trimming and J lost 2 bases; unmatched junction nucleotides: 7. This CDR3 has 14 amino acids. Germline V gene lookup returns CDR1 MDHEN and CDR2 SYDVKM. CDR3: CASSNDRVPYEQYF. In DNA, the CDR3 is TGTGCCAGCAGCAACGACAGGGTCCCCTACGAGCAGTACTTC.